The 28 T cell receptor beta chains in this list originate from one sample, sequenced in a study of OX40 agonist ivuxolimab in advanced cancers. The data were produced by immunoSEQ multiplex PCR, yet TCRdb's version contains in-frame clones alone and is incomplete. Of approximately 22,000 clones detected, about 83% appear once; the ten largest clones hold roughly a fifth. This specimen consisted of CD4+ or CD8+ T cells sorted from blood, obtained in a trial of the OX40 agonist ivuxolimab. These receptors all come from an adult with an advanced solid tumor such as melanoma, head and neck, liver or kidney cancer.

The V gene is TRBV19, the J gene TRBJ1-5; possibly TRBD1 for D (6 bases). The germline CDR1 and CDR2 sequences are LNHDA and SQIVND (reference sequence). Trimming took 0 bases from V and 3 from J, leaving 9 bases between them. The CDR3 has 15 residues. This chain's CDR3 is CASSIEGGPNQPQHF. The CDR3, as DNA: TGTGCCAGTAGTATAGAAGGGGGGCCCAATCAGCCCCAGCATTTT.

This clone has just a few counts. V and J are TRBV7-9 and TRBJ2-7, with D hard to call. Per germline, CDR1 SEHNR and CDR2 FQNEAQ (reference sequence). V was clipped by 5 bases and J by 2 bases, with 13 bases between them. This CDR3 comprises 14 residues. CDR3 sequence: CASSGWTATYEQYF. Written as DNA, the CDR3 is TGTGCCAGCAGCGGTTGGACGGCTACCTACGAGCAGTACTTC.

This clone was observed a handful of times. The chain combines TRBV28 with TRBJ2-7; TRBD1 agrees at 9 bases. CDR3 length equals 13 residues. Germline values: CDR1 MDHEN, CDR2 SYDVKM. After removal of 3 bases from V and 6 bases from J, the junction contained 3 bases not matched to a gene. The CDR3 spells CASSLRQGGEQYF. The CDR3 DNA reads as TGTGCCAGCAGTTTGAGACAGGGGGGCGAGCAGTACTTC.

The chain couples TRBV6-1 to TRBJ1-2; 7 nucleotides match TRBD1. V gave up 6 bases and J gave up 1 base; unmatched junction bases: 2. This CDR3 is 13 amino acids long. Germline V gene data show CDR1 as MNHNS and CDR2 as SASEGT. The CDR3 DNA reads TGTGCCAGCAGCGACAGGGTTAACTATGGCTACACCTTC. This sequence encodes CASSDRVNYGYTF.

The chain joins TRBV6-1 to TRBJ2-4, with 8 bases lining up with TRBD1. CDR1 is MNHNS and CDR2 is SASEGT in the germline V gene. The V gene end was trimmed by 0 bases and the J gene end by 8 bases; junction bases not matched to a gene: 9. The CDR3 is 16 residues long. CDR3 sequence reads: CASSEAGIQGAYIQYF. The CDR3 coding sequence is TGTGCCAGCAGTGAAGCTGGGATCCAGGGGGCTTACATTCAGTACTTC.

The rearrangement links TRBV19 to TRBJ2-3; D remains ambiguous. V lost 11 bases to trimming and J lost 0 bases, with 12 bases between them. Germline CDR1 LNHDA, CDR2 SQIVND (reference sequence). This CDR3 spans 13 amino acids. The CDR3 nucleotides are TGTGCCTGCAGCGACACTAGCACAGATACGCAGTATTTT. As protein: CACSDTSTDTQYF.

This chain links TRBV7-3 with TRBJ2-5, with D hard to call. Germline V gene sequence: CDR1 SGHTA, CDR2 FQGTGA. V was pared by 0 bases and J by 7 bases, with 9 bases between. The CDR3 covers 13 residues. Written as DNA, the CDR3 is TGTGCCAGCAGCTTAACTCTACGGGCGACCCAGTACTTC. Amino acid sequence: CASSLTLRATQYF.

V and J are TRBV5-4 and TRBJ2-5; 9 nucleotides align to TRBD1. There are 15 residues in the CDR3. In germline, CDR1 is SGHNT, CDR2 YYREEE (reference sequence). V shed 4 bases, J shed 4 bases, and the junction held 8 bases outside the gene matches. The DNA of the CDR3 is TGTGCCAGCAGCGAAGGACAGGGGCTGGGAGAGACCCAGTACTTC. Protein product: CASSEGQGLGETQYF.

The chain has TRBV7-7 and TRBJ2-3; no reliable D call. The CDR3 has 10 amino acids. From germline, CDR1 is SSHAT and CDR2 FNYEAQ (reference sequence). The CDR3 loop reads CAIGTDTQYF. The CDR3, as DNA: TGTGCTATAGGCACAGATACGCAGTATTTT.

The chain has TRBV12-5 and TRBJ2-7; unclear D gene. V was clipped by 7 bases and J by 2 bases, with 6 bases between them. CDR3 length equals 11 residues. Germline-derived CDR1 and CDR2 are LGHNT and FRNRAP. CDR3: CASAVAYEQYF. The DNA for the CDR3 is TGTGCTAGTGCGGTGGCCTACGAGCAGTACTTC.

A word on this clone: A far larger clone lies a single base away; this is likely a read error. At the DNA level, this CDR3 is encoded by other sequences in the same sample as well. This rearrangement joins TRBV5-1 to TRBJ2-5; 7 nucleotides align to TRBD1. This CDR3 is built from 15 residues. Looked up from germline, CDR1 is SGHRS and CDR2 is YFSETQ. V trimming: 0 bases; J trimming: 5 bases; junction bases outside the gene matches: 7. For the CDR3, the DNA is TGCGCCAGCAGCTTGGGGCAGACAGGGTTGGAGACCCAGTACTTC. Translated: CASSLGQTGLETQYF.

This sequence joins TRBV9 and TRBJ2-3, with a tentative D call TRBD2 (6 bases). Trimming left V 4 bases short and J 5 bases short, with 11 bases between. The CDR3 runs to 13 residues. The germline CDR1 and CDR2 sequences are SGDLS and YYNGEE. CDR3 nucleotides: TGTGCCAGCAGCCCCGGGGAGGAAGATACGCAGTATTTT. The encoded protein is CASSPGEEDTQYF.

This clone was found a few times. This chain links TRBV2 with TRBJ1-3, with D unclear. Germline V gene lookup returns CDR1 SNHLY and CDR2 FYNNEI. The V end was cut by 3 bases, the J end by 5 bases, with 8 bases between. There are 13 residues in the CDR3. The DNA for the CDR3 is TGTGCCAGCAGTGAGACGGGGAGAAACACCATATATTTT. This gives the protein CASSETGRNTIYF.

V is TRBV20-1 and J is TRBJ2-5, with a tentative D call TRBD2 (5 bases). Trimming shortened V by 7 bases and J by 3 bases, and 9 bases separated the two germline ends. There are 11 residues in the CDR3. Germline V gene sequence: CDR1 DFQATT, CDR2 SNEGSKA (reference sequence). In nucleotides, the CDR3 is TGCAGTGTAGCGTTCAAAGAGACCCAGTACTTC. It specifies CSVAFKETQYF.

The rearrangement joins TRBV4-1 to TRBJ2-7; the D gene is possibly TRBD2 (5 bases). V lost 2 bases and J 4 bases, leaving 9 bases between the germline ends. The CDR3 is 13 residues long. The germline gives CDR1 MGHRA, CDR2 YSYEKL. Here the CDR3 reads CASSQTRVYEQYF. CDR3 sequence (DNA): TGCGCCAGCAGCCAAACTAGGGTATACGAGCAGTACTTC.

The chain recombines TRBV7-2 with TRBJ1-3, with a possible D match to TRBD1 (5 bases). This CDR3 is 14 amino acids long. With 3 bases removed from V and 4 bases from J, the gap between germline ends came to 10 bases. The germline V gene has CDR1 SGHTA and CDR2 FQGNSA. The CDR3 is CASSFRTMGNTIYF. CDR3 nucleotide sequence: TGTGCCAGCAGCTTCCGGACAATGGGAAACACCATATATTTT.

The chain uses TRBV27 and TRBJ2-6; possible D gene TRBD2, 5 bases. Trimming cost V 2 bases and J 0 bases, with 11 bases left between them. Germline V gene sequence: CDR1 MNHEY, CDR2 SMNVEV (reference sequence). The CDR3 totals 17 residues. The CDR3 DNA follows: TGTGCCAGCAGTTTAATTAGCGTCTCCTCTGGGGCCAACGTCCTGACTTTC. It yields the protein CASSLISVSSGANVLTF.

The chain uses TRBV27 and TRBJ2-7; 7 nucleotides match TRBD2. The CDR3 has 13 amino acids. Germline V CDR1 and CDR2: MNHEY, SMNVEV (reference sequence). V lost 2 bases to trimming and J lost 5 bases; unmatched junction nucleotides: 3. The chain's CDR3 is CASSLSGNNEQYF. The CDR3 DNA sequence: TGTGCCAGCAGTTTAAGCGGGAACAACGAGCAGTACTTC.

This clone was observed a single time. V gene TRBV5-4 combines with J gene TRBJ2-2, with 12 bases that match TRBD2. J was trimmed by 8 bases and V by 4 bases; bases with no gene match: 9. Looked up from germline, CDR1 is SGHNT and CDR2 is YYREEE (reference sequence). The CDR3 sequence is 16 residues long. CDR3 nucleotide sequence: TGTGCCAGCAGCGTTGACACTAGCGGGGGGCCGGGGGAGCTGTTTTTT. Amino acid sequence: CASSVDTSGGPGELFF.

The V and J genes are TRBV6-6 and TRBJ2-3; 8 positions match TRBD2. Germline V lookup: CDR1 MNHNY, CDR2 SVGAGI (reference sequence). The CDR3 is made up of 14 amino acids. V was clipped by 7 bases and J by 4 bases; unmatched bases: 7. CDR3: CASNHGGGSDTQYF. CDR3 DNA sequence: TGTGCCAGCAATCACGGGGGGGGTTCAGATACGCAGTATTTT.

The genes are TRBV9 and TRBJ2-5; TRBD1 aligns across 7 bases. Germline CDR1 and CDR2: SGDLS and YYNGEE. V trimming: 3 bases; J trimming: 2 bases; junction bases outside the gene matches: 7. The CDR3 covers 15 residues. The CDR3 is CASSGDSTLQETQYF. The CDR3 DNA sequence: TGTGCCAGCAGCGGGGACAGCACTCTTCAAGAGACCCAGTACTTC.

J is TRBJ2-7 and V is TRBV4-1; a weak D match, TRBD1 (5 bases). This CDR3 is 15 amino acids long. Germline V gene lookup returns CDR1 MGHRA and CDR2 YSYEKL. Trimming stripped 0 bases from V and 4 bases from J, with 13 bases between. CDR3 sequence reads: CASSQERGRAYEQYF. For the CDR3, the DNA is TGCGCCAGCAGCCAAGAAAGGGGAAGGGCTTACGAGCAGTACTTC.

By its share, this clone is medium-sized. V is TRBV5-1 and J is TRBJ2-7; 10 bases are a match to TRBD1. The germline gives CDR1 SGHRS, CDR2 YFSETQ. Trimming removed 0 bases from V and 5 bases from J; junction bases left unmatched: 8. There are 16 residues in the CDR3. CDR3 sequence (DNA): TGCGCCAGCAGCTTGGTTTTTTGGGACAGGGGTAACGAGCAGTACTTC. This encodes CASSLVFWDRGNEQYF.

V and J are TRBV23-1 and TRBJ2-1; D assignment may be TRBD1 or TRBD2 (7 bases each). TRBV23-1 is designated an ORF whose function remains uncertain. Trimming removed 7 bases from V and 10 bases from J, with 38 bases in between. There are 20 residues in the CDR3. CDR3 region: CASTEGGGQTAPGKVREQFF. CDR3 sequence (DNA): TGCGCCAGCACCGAAGGGGGGGGACAGACCGCCCCGGGAAAGGTCCGGGAGCAGTTCTTC.

This sequence joins TRBV27 and TRBJ2-5, with 8 bases aligning to TRBD1. The V segment lost 3 bases and the J segment 4 bases; nucleotides outside the gene matches: 4. The CDR3 runs to 14 residues. Germline assignment: CDR1 MNHEY and CDR2 SMNVEV (reference sequence). The CDR3 region has the DNA TGTGCCAGCAGTTTGGACAGGGTGGCAGAGACCCAGTACTTC. Translation: CASSLDRVAETQYF.

The chain combines TRBV7-9 with TRBJ2-1, with TRBD2 as a possible D gene (5 bases). Germline CDR1 SEHNR, CDR2 FQNEAQ (reference sequence). V shed 1 base and J shed 14 bases, with 9 bases lying between them. This CDR3 region has 11 residues. CDR3 amino acids: CASSLGGWKFF. The CDR3 region has the DNA TGTGCCAGCAGCTTAGGAGGGTGGAAGTTCTTC.

The V call is TRBV11-3, the J call TRBJ2-1; no definite D call. Germline-derived CDR1 and CDR2 are SGHNT and YENEEA. This CDR3 has 13 residues. V dropped 2 bases and J dropped 8 bases, with 10 bases sitting between them. The CDR3 DNA reads TGTGCCAGCAGCTTAACGGAGATGTATGAGCAGTTCTTC. Its translation is CASSLTEMYEQFF.

The CDR3, as DNA: TGTGCCAGCAGGAACAGGGGGCTGGGGTCACCCCTCCACTTT. Residues: CASRNRGLGSPLHF. This chain links TRBV2 with TRBJ1-6; 9 bases are shared with TRBD1. CDR1 is SNHLY and CDR2 is FYNNEI in the germline V gene. J gave up 10 bases and V 6 bases, and 7 bases lay outside the gene matches. The CDR3 covers 14 residues.